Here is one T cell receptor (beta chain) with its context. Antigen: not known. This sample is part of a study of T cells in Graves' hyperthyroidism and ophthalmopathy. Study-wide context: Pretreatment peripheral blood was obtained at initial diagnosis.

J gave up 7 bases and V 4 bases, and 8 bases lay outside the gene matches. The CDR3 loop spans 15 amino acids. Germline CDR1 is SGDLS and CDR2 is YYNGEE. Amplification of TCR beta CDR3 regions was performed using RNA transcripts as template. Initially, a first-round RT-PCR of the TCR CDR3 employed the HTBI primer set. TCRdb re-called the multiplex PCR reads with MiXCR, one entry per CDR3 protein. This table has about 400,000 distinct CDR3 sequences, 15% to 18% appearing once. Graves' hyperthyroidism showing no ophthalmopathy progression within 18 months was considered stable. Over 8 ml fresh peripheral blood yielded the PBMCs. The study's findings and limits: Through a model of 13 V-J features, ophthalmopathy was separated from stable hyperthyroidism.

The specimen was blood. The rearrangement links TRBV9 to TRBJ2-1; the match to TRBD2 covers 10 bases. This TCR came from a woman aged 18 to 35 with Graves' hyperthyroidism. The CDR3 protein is CASSTSGTEMNEQFF. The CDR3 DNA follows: TGTGCCAGCAGCACTAGCGGGACCGAGATGAATGAGCAGTTCTTC. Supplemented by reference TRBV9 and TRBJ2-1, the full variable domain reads DSGVTQTPKHLITATGQRVTLRCSPRSGDLSVYWYQQSLDQGLQFLIQYYNGEERAKGNILERFSAQQFPDLHSELNLSSLELGDSALYFCASSTSGTEMNEQFFGPGTRLTVL.